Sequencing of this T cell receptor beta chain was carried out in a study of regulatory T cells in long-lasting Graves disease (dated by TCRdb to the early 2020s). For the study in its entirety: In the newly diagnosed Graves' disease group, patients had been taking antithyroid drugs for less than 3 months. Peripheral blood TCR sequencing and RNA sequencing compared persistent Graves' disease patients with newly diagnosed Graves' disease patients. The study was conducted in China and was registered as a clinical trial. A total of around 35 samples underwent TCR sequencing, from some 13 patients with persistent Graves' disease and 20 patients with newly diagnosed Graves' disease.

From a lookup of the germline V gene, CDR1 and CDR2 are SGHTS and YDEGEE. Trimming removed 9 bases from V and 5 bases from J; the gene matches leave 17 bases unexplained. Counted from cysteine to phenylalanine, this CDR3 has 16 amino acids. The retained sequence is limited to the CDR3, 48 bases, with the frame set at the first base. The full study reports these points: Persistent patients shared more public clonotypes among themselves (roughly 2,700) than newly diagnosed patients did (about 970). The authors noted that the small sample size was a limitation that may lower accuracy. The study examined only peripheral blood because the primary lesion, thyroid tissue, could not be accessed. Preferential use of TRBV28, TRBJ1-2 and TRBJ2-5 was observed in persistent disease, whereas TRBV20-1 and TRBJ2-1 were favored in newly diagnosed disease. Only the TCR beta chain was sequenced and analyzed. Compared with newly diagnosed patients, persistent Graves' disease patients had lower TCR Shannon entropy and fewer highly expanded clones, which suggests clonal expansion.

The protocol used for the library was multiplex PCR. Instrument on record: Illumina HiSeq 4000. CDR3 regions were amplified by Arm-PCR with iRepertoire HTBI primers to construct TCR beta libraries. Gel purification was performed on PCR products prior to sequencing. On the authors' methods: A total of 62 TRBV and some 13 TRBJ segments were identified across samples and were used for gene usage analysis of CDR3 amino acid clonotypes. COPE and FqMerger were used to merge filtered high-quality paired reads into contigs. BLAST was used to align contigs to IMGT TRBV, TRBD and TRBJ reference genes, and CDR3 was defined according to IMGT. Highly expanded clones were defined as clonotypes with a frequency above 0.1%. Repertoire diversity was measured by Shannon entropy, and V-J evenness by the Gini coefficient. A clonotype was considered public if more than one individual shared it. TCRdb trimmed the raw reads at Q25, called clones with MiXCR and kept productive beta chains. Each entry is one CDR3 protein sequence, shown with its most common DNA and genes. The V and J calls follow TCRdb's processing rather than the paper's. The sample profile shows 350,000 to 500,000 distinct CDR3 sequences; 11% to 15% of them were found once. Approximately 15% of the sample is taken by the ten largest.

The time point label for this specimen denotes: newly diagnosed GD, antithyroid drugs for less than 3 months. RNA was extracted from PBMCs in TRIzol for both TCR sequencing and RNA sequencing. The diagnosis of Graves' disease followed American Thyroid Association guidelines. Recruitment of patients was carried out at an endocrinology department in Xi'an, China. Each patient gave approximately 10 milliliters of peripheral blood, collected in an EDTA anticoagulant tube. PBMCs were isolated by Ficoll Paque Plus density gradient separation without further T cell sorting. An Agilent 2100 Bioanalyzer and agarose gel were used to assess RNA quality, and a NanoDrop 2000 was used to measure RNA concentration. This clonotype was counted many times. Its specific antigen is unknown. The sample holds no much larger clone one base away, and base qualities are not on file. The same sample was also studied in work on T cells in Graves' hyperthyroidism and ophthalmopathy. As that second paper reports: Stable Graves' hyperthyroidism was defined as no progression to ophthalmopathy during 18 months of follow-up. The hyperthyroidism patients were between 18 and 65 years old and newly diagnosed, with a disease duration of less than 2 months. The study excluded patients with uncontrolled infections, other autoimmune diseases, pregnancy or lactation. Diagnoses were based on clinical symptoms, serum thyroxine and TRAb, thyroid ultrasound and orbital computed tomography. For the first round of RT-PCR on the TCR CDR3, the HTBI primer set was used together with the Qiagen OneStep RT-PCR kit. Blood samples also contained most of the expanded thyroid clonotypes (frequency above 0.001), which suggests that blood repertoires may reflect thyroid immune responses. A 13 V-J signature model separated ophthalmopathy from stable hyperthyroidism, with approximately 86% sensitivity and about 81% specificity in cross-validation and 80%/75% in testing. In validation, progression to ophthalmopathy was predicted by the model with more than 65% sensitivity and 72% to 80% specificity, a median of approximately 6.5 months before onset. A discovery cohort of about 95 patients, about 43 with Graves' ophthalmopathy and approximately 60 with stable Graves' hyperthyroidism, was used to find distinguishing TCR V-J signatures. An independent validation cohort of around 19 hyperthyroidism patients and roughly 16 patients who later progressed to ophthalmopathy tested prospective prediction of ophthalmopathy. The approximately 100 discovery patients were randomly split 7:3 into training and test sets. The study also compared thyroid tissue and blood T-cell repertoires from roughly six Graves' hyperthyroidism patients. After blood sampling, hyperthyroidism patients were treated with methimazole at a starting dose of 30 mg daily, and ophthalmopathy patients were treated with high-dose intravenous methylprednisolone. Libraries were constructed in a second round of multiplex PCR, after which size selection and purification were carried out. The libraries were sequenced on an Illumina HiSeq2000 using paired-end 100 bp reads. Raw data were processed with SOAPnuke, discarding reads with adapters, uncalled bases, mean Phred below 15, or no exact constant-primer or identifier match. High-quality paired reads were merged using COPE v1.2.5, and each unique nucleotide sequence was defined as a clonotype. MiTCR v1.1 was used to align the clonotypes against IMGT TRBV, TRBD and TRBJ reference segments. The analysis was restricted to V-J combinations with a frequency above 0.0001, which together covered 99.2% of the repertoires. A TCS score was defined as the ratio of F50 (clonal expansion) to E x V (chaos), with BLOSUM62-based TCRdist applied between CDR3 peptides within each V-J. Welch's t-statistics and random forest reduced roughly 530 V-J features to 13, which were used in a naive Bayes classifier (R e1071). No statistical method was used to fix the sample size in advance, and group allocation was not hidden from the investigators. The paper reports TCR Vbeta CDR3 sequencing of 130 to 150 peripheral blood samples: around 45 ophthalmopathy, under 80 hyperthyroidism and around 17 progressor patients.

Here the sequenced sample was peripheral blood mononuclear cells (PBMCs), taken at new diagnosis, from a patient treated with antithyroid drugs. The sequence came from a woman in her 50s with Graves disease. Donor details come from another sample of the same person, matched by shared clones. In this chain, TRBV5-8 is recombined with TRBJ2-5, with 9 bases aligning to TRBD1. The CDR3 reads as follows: CANSSIPNRGQETQYF. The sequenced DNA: TGTGCCAACAGTTCAATCCCGAACAGGGGGCAGGAGACCCAGTACTTC.